What follows describes a single TCR beta chain. TCRdb keeps only in-frame clones here, not all; method: immunoSEQ multiplex PCR. The data show about 230,000 clones, about 91% seen once. The data derive from a study of blood T cell repertoires in COVID-19. The CDR3 totals 15 residues. Trimming removed 2 bases from V and 8 bases from J; junction bases left unmatched: 3. Germline CDR1 LGHNA, CDR2 YSLEER. Specimen: PBMCs or T cells enriched from blood (not recorded which). This receptor was taken from a woman aged 40 to 49 with acute COVID-19. J is TRBJ1-6 and V is TRBV4-3; TRBD1 aligns across 10 bases. CDR3 protein: CASSQSGTGDSPLHF. The CDR3 DNA reads TGCGCCAGCAGCCAATCCGGGACAGGGGATTCACCCCTCCACTTT.